These 27 T cell receptor beta chains originate from one sample sequenced in a study of T cell changes during pregnancy in multiple sclerosis. Profiling relied on immunoSEQ multiplex PCR, and the TCRdb table lists in-frame clones only, not all of them. The data hold around 88,000 clones, with 92% observed a single time. This sample comprised peripheral blood, obtained after pregnancy. Source of these receptors: a female donor in good health, enrolled as a control in a pregnancy study.

This clone was seen just once. The chain combines TRBV4-2 with TRBJ2-2, with 9 bases lining up with TRBD1. Germline CDR1 and CDR2: LGHNA and YNFKEQ. This CDR3 is built from 16 residues. J was trimmed by 6 bases and V by 0 bases; bases with no gene match: 5. CDR3 sequence (DNA): TGTGCCAGCAGCCAAGATGCAGGGACAGGGTCCGGGGAGCTGTTTTTT. This encodes CASSQDAGTGSGELFF.

This chain uses TRBV29-1 with TRBJ1-1; D is unresolved. This CDR3 is built from 11 residues. The V and J ends lost 5 bases and 6 bases respectively, with 10 bases between them. From germline, CDR1 is SQVTM and CDR2 ANQGSEA. CDR3 protein: CSVKVAAEAFF. In DNA form, the CDR3 reads TGCAGCGTTAAGGTCGCGGCTGAAGCTTTCTTT.

V usage is TRBV29-1 and J usage is TRBJ1-1; TRBD1 matches at 10 bases. Germline V lookup: CDR1 SQVTM, CDR2 ANQGSEA. Unmatched junction bases numbered 6, after V lost 7 bases and J lost 4 bases. The CDR3 has 13 amino acids. The CDR3 bases are TGCAGCGCCGGGGGACAGGGGACCACTGAAGCTTTCTTT. Residues: CSAGGQGTTEAFF.

This chain joins TRBV10-3 and TRBJ2-2, with 7 bases identical to TRBD2. Germline-derived CDR1 and CDR2 are ENHRY and SYGVKD. The CDR3 length is 16 residues. After removal of 10 bases from V and 0 bases from J, the junction contained 11 bases not matched to a gene. The chain's CDR3 is CATRPAGTTNTGELFF. CDR3 coding DNA: TGTGCCACGCGCCCGGCTGGGACTACGAACACCGGGGAGCTGTTTTTT.

The V and J genes are TRBV2 and TRBJ2-7, with TRBD2 identical over 13 bases. The trim removed 7 bases at V and 7 bases at J, leaving 13 bases unmatched. CDR1 and CDR2 from the germline V gene are SNHLY and FYNNEI. This CDR3 spans 16 amino acids. DNA for the CDR3: TGTGCCAGCAAGGGGACTAGCGGGACGTCGTGGCGGGAGCAGTACTTC. This encodes CASKGTSGTSWREQYF.

The V and J genes are TRBV23-1 and TRBJ2-4; 12 bases map to TRBD1. TRBV23-1 is placed among ORFs of uncertain function. V dropped 4 bases and J dropped 0; count of bases not matched to a gene: 10. The length of the CDR3 is 19 residues. CDR3 loop: CASSLDRDRGREAKNIQYF. In nucleotides, the CDR3 is TGCGCCAGCAGTCTAGACCGGGACAGGGGGCGAGAAGCCAAAAACATTCAGTACTTC.

The J gene is TRBJ1-1, the V gene TRBV18, with 10 bases fitting TRBD1. Germline V gene lookup returns CDR1 KGHSH and CDR2 LQKENI. There are 17 residues in the CDR3. Unmatched junction bases numbered 5, after V lost 1 base and J lost 0 bases. In DNA, the CDR3 is TGTGCCAGCTCACCACTAGGACAGGGGGGGATGAACACTGAAGCTTTCTTT. Translated, it gives CASSPLGQGGMNTEAFF.

In nucleotides, the CDR3 is TGTGCCAGCAGCTTCTCCAGTAACTATGGCTACACCTTC. Amino acids: CASSFSSNYGYTF. The genes are TRBV7-9 and TRBJ1-2; D is unresolved. CDR1 and CDR2 (germline): SEHNR, FQNEAQ (reference sequence). V gave up 3 bases and J gave up 1 base, with 6 bases separating them. CDR3 size: 13 residues.

This clone occurred a few times. The J gene is TRBJ2-2, the V gene TRBV30; 8 bases match TRBD1. The CDR3 spans 15 residues. Germline CDR1 is GTSNPN and CDR2 is SVGIG (reference sequence). V was pared by 3 bases and J by 3 bases, with 6 bases of the junction left unmatched. The DNA for the CDR3 is TGTGCCTGGAGCCAGTGGACAGGGTACACCGGGGAGCTGTTTTTT. Protein: CAWSQWTGYTGELFF.

This clone occurred once. The chain uses TRBV7-3 and TRBJ1-2; 10 positions agree with TRBD1. The germline V gene encodes CDR1 SGHTA and CDR2 FQGTGA. CDR3 length: 17 residues. V gave up 4 bases and J gave up 3 bases; unmatched junction bases: 11. The CDR3 is CASSYGTGEPEDYGYTF. CDR3 nucleotides: TGTGCCAGCAGCTATGGGACAGGGGAACCCGAAGACTATGGCTACACCTTC.

J is TRBJ2-5 and V is TRBV19; TRBD2 agrees at 9 bases. Germline CDR1 LNHDA, CDR2 SQIVND (reference sequence). The V and J ends lost 5 bases and 2 bases, in that order; junction bases with no gene match: 12. The CDR3 runs 17 residues. CDR3 in amino acids: CASSRGRGGRGQETQYF. CDR3 DNA: TGTGCCAGTAGTCGGGGGCGGGGGGGCCGAGGGCAAGAGACCCAGTACTTC.

CDR3 amino acids: CASRGQGRSNEQFF. CDR3 sequence (DNA): TGTGCCAGCAGGGGACAGGGGAGATCTAATGAGCAGTTCTTC. The gene calls are TRBV25-1 and TRBJ2-1, with TRBD1 identical over 10 bases. V gave up 6 bases and J gave up 7 bases; unmatched junction bases: 6. Germline V gene data show CDR1 as MGHDK and CDR2 as SYGVNS. This CDR3 is built from 14 residues.

This chain connects TRBV28 to TRBJ2-3, with D possibly TRBD2 on 6 matching bases. The germline gives CDR1 MDHEN, CDR2 SYDVKM. This CDR3 contains 13 residues. Trimming shortened V by 4 bases and J by 1 base, and 6 bases separated the two germline ends. The CDR3 DNA is TGTGCCAGCAGTTGGGAGGGCACAGATACGCAGTATTTT. It codes for CASSWEGTDTQYF.

The rearrangement uses TRBV27 and TRBJ2-2; possible D gene TRBD2, 6 bases. The CDR3 covers 15 residues. V was pared by 6 bases and J by 4 bases, with 15 bases between. Germline V lookup: CDR1 MNHEY, CDR2 SMNVEV (reference sequence). CDR3 bases: TGTGCCAGCAGACCTGGGCAGGGAGGCACCGGGGAGCTGTTTTTT. Its translation: CASRPGQGGTGELFF.

The chain carries TRBV9 and TRBJ2-1; D unclear. Germline CDR1 reads SGDLS; CDR2 reads YYNGEE. Trimming pared 0 bases from V and 6 bases from J, leaving 7 bases between. The CDR3 runs 13 residues. The CDR3: CASSVDILNEQFF. In DNA form, the CDR3 reads TGTGCCAGCAGCGTAGATATTCTCAATGAGCAGTTCTTC.

V and J are TRBV29-1 and TRBJ2-3; 8 bases align to TRBD1. V shed 8 bases, J shed 0 bases, and the junction held 22 bases outside the gene matches. Germline CDR1 SQVTM, CDR2 ANQGSEA. There are 19 residues in the CDR3. As DNA, the CDR3 is TGCAGCTTGTTTATCACAAATTTGTCTCAGGGGGCTAGCACAGATACGCAGTATTTT. This codes for CSLFITNLSQGASTDTQYF.

The CDR3 loop reads CASSLESLAGTYEQYF. The CDR3, as DNA: TGTGCCAGCAGCTTAGAATCCCTAGCGGGTACCTACGAGCAGTACTTC. The chain links TRBV7-6 to TRBJ2-7; the match to TRBD2 covers 8 bases. The J segment lost 2 bases and the V segment lost 1 base, leaving 7 bases of the junction unmatched. The CDR3 is 16 amino acids. CDR1 SGHVS and CDR2 FNYEAQ come from the germline V gene. Looking up the rest from reference TRBV7-6 and TRBJ2-7 gives the full variable domain: GAGVSQSPRYKVTKRGQDVALRCDPISGHVSLYWYRQALGQGPEFLTYFNYEAQQDKSGLPNDRFSAERPEGSISTLTIQRTEQRDSAMYRCASSLESLAGTYEQYFGPGTRLTVT.

V gene TRBV5-1 combines with J gene TRBJ1-6; D not certain. Trimming removed 6 bases at V and 0 bases at J, with 7 bases between. Germline lookup yields CDR1 SGHRS and CDR2 YFSETQ. The length of the CDR3 is 14 residues. CDR3 sequence: CASMPGSYNSPLHF. In DNA form, the CDR3 reads TGCGCCAGCATGCCGGGCTCCTATAATTCACCCCTCCACTTT.

This chain links TRBV28 with TRBJ2-1; 11 bases map to TRBD2. The CDR3 covers 18 residues. The germline gives CDR1 MDHEN, CDR2 SYDVKM. The trim removed 3 bases at V and 5 bases at J, leaving 12 bases unmatched. CDR3 region: CASSLGNSGRARDNEQFF. As DNA, the CDR3 is TGTGCCAGCAGTTTGGGTAATAGCGGGAGGGCCCGAGACAATGAGCAGTTCTTC.

The chain links TRBV27 to TRBJ1-1; tentatively, D is TRBD1 (6 bases). The CDR3 runs to 15 residues. Germline-derived CDR1 and CDR2 are MNHEY and SMNVEV (reference sequence). V was shortened by 0 bases and J by 4 bases, with 12 bases between the two germline ends. For the CDR3, the DNA is TGTGCCAGCAGTTTATCGCGCAGGGGAAGCACTGAAGCTTTCTTT. It yields the protein CASSLSRRGSTEAFF.

The rearrangement uses TRBV4-1 and TRBJ2-5, with D possibly TRBD2 on 7 matching bases. CDR3 length: 17 residues. Between the trimmed V and J ends, which lost 1 base and 7 bases, there was a span of 22 bases. Germline loops: CDR1 MGHRA, CDR2 YSYEKL. The CDR3 spells CASSQAHRLGGGGTQYF. CDR3 sequence (DNA): TGCGCCAGCAGCCAAGCCCATAGGCTAGGGGGGGGAGGGACCCAGTACTTC.

This chain links TRBV2 with TRBJ2-7; a possible D gene is TRBD2 (6 bases). CDR3 size: 15 residues. Trimming shortened V by 2 bases and J by 0 bases, and 11 bases separated the two germline ends. Germline loops: CDR1 SNHLY, CDR2 FYNNEI. The CDR3 loop reads CASSESGHFSYEQYF. The CDR3 DNA reads TGTGCCAGCAGTGAAAGCGGGCACTTCTCCTACGAGCAGTACTTC.

V and J are TRBV6-5 and TRBJ1-1; D is uncertain. Trimming cost V 5 bases and J 3 bases, with 10 bases left between them. CDR1 is MNHEY and CDR2 is SVGAGI in the germline V gene. The CDR3 loop spans 13 amino acids. This CDR3 is CASSLTGYTEAFF. In DNA, the CDR3 is TGTGCCAGCAGTCTTACGGGGTACACTGAAGCTTTCTTT.

V is TRBV27 and J is TRBJ2-1, with 8 nucleotides matching TRBD1. The CDR3 sequence is 12 residues long. Germline V lookup: CDR1 MNHEY, CDR2 SMNVEV (reference sequence). Germline trimming cut 3 bases from V and 15 bases from J; bases unmatched to any gene: 7. CDR3 residues: CASSFPTGEAFF. The CDR3 region has the DNA TGTGCCAGCAGTTTCCCGACAGGGGAGGCGTTCTTC.

This clone was counted a few times. The genes are TRBV19 and TRBJ1-3; D call uncertain. There are 15 residues in the CDR3. V was clipped by 7 bases and J by 0 bases, with 13 bases between them. Germline V lookup: CDR1 LNHDA, CDR2 SQIVND (reference sequence). CDR3 loop: CASKPGLNSGNTIYF. CDR3 nucleotide sequence: TGTGCCAGTAAGCCGGGTCTCAACTCTGGAAACACCATATATTTT.

The count of this clone is one. The chain uses TRBV19 and TRBJ2-1, with 8 bases fitting TRBD2. This CDR3 spans 16 amino acids. V lost 8 bases to trimming and J lost 4 bases; unmatched junction nucleotides: 13. In germline, CDR1 is LNHDA, CDR2 SQIVND (reference sequence). The CDR3 nucleotides read TGTGCCAGTTTAAGCCTAGGCGGGGGGACGTACAATGAGCAGTTCTTC. Translation: CASLSLGGGTYNEQFF.

The chain links TRBV10-2 to TRBJ2-5, with TRBD2 matching 8 bases. Looked up from germline, CDR1 is WSHSY and CDR2 is SAAADI. The CDR3 is made up of 13 amino acids. V lost 3 bases, J lost 4 bases, and 1 base stayed unmatched. As DNA, the CDR3 is TGCGCCAGCAGTGAAGCGGGGGTAGAGACCCAGTACTTC. Translating gives CASSEAGVETQYF.